Sequencing of this TCR beta chain was carried out in a study of T cells in Graves' hyperthyroidism and ophthalmopathy. General study points: A model of 13 V-J features distinguished ophthalmopathy from stable hyperthyroidism.

No progression to ophthalmopathy during 18 months of follow-up defined stable disease. Patients aged 18 to 65 with hyperthyroidism were newly diagnosed, with duration under 2 months. The PBMCs had their origin in 10 ml of fresh peripheral blood. V gave up 5 bases and J gave up 0 bases, with 11 bases separating them. Per the germline V gene, CDR1 is MGHRA and CDR2 is YSYEKL. CDR3 length: 15 amino acids. In the case of this clonotype: Its specificity is not known.

TCR beta CDR3 sequences were amplified from RNA transcripts. Carried out on the TCR CDR3, a first-round RT-PCR used the HTBI primer set. Using its own MiXCR run on the multiplex PCR reads, TCRdb lists one record per CDR3 protein. The repertoire holds under 400,000 distinct CDR3 sequences, approximately 25% seen once, with less than 85% in the top ten. J is TRBJ2-4 and V is TRBV4-1; TRBD2 might be the D (5 bases). The sequence derives from a man in his fifties or sixties with Graves' hyperthyroidism. The sequencing input was blood. Here the CDR3 reads CASSGGLLAKNIQYF. CDR3 nucleotide sequence: TGCGCCAGCAGCGGAGGACTTCTAGCCAAAAACATTCAGTACTTC.